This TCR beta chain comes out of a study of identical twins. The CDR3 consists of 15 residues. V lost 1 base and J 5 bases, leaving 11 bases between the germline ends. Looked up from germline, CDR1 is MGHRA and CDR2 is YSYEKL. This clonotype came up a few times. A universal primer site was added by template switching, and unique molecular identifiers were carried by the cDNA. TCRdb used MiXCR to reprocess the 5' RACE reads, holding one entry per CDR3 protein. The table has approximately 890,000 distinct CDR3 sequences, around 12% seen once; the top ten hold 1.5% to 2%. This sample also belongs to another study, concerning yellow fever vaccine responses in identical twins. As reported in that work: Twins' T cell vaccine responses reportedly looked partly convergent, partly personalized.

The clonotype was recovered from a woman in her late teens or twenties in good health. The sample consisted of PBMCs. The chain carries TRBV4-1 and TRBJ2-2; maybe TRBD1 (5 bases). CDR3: CASSQVGPRTGELFF. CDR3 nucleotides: TGCGCCAGCAGCCAAGTGGGGCCGAGAACCGGGGAGCTGTTTTTT.